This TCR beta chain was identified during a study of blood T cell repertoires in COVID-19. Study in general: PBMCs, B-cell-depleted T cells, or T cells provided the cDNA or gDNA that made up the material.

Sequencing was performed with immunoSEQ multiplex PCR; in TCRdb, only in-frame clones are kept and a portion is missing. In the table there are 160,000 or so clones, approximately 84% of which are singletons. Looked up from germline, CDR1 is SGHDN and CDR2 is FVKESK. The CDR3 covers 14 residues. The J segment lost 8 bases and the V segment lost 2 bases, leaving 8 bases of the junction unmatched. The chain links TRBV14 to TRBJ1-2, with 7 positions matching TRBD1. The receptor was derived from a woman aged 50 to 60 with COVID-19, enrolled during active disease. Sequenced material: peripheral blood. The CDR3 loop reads CASSQSRGGRGYTF. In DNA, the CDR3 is TGTGCCAGCAGCCAATCAAGAGGGGGCAGGGGCTACACCTTC. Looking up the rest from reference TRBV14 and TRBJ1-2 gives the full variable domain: EAGVTQFPSHSVIEKGQTVTLRCDPISGHDNLYWYRRVMGKEIKFLLHFVKESKQDESGMPNNRFLAERTGGTYSTLKVQPAELEDSGVYFCASSQSRGGRGYTFGSGTRLTVV.